The source of this TCR beta chain is a study of cytomegalovirus exposure and HLA in healthy donors. Study observations and caveats: Later, an analysis found that TCR clusters from the first cohort tended to co-occur in the 120 or so validation repertoires.

The CDR3 loop spans 15 amino acids. The junction had 7 bases not matched to a gene; V was cut back by 2 bases and J by 4 bases. From germline, CDR1 is WSHSY and CDR2 SAAADI. TCRdb's copy holds only in-frame clones and misses some; the assay was immunoSEQ multiplex PCR. The table records roughly 250,000 clones, 70% to 90% of them present only once. In the case of this clone: No antigen is known for it.

The source of this sequence is a woman aged 30 to 39 in good health and CMV-seropositive. Sequenced sample: PBMCs. The rearrangement links TRBV10-2 to TRBJ2-5; 7 bases line up with TRBD2. The CDR3 sequence is CASSEAAGLVETQYF. DNA of the CDR3: TGCGCCAGCAGTGAGGCAGCGGGACTGGTAGAGACCCAGTACTTC.